The next 24 T cell receptor beta chains were all read from a single sample in a study of shared clonotypes between healthy human individuals (dated by TCRdb to the early 2020s). The library came from the immunoSEQ multiplex PCR assay. TCRdb retrieved this table from immuneACCESS and kept in-frame rearrangements only. Not all clones are present; in checked studies, unresolved V genes account for under half, and no reason is known for the remainder. This sample gives millions of clones in total; roughly 94% of them show up just once. The ten most abundant clones make up 0.1% to 0.15% of the sample. Material for sequencing was naive CD4+ T cells sorted from blood. The cell subset or site label, as the study defines it: CD45RA+ positively selected. The receptors were sampled from a man younger than 35 in good health.

The CDR3 coding sequence is TGTGCCAGCAGCCCTTACTCCGGGACAGCTAATGAAAAACTGTTTTTT. Protein sequence: CASSPYSGTANEKLFF. The chain recombines TRBV7-9 with TRBJ1-4; 7 bases map to TRBD1. This CDR3 contains 16 residues. Trimming took 5 bases from V and 3 from J; bases not matched to a gene: 9. The germline V gene has CDR1 SEHNR and CDR2 FQNEAQ (reference sequence).

The V gene is TRBV19, the J gene TRBJ1-2; the D is unclear. The CDR3 loop spans 12 amino acids. V gave up 6 bases and J gave up 2 bases, with 7 bases separating them. CDR1 and CDR2 from the germline V gene are LNHDA and SQIVND (reference sequence). The CDR3: CASSSSNYGYTF. The CDR3 region has the DNA TGTGCCAGTAGCTCGTCGAACTATGGCTACACCTTC.

J is TRBJ1-1 and V is TRBV7-9; D is ambiguous. Trimming pared 5 bases from V and 4 bases from J, leaving 14 bases between. The CDR3 loop spans 14 amino acids. Germline V gene sequence: CDR1 SEHNR, CDR2 FQNEAQ (reference sequence). For the CDR3, the DNA is TGTGCCAGCAGCCCTTCTGGCGCTTCCACTGAAGCTTTCTTT. Residues: CASSPSGASTEAFF.

This chain links TRBV13 with TRBJ2-7, with 15 bases aligning to TRBD2. J gave up 6 bases and V 0 bases, and 6 bases lay outside the gene matches. CDR1 and CDR2 (germline): PRHDT, FYEKMQ (reference sequence). This CDR3 contains 17 residues. The CDR3 protein is CASSLGQGLAGGSEQYF. As DNA, the CDR3 is TGTGCCAGCAGCTTAGGACAGGGACTAGCGGGAGGAAGCGAGCAGTACTTC.

This clone was picked up one time. The chain has TRBV10-3 and TRBJ2-5; 7 bases are shared with TRBD1. CDR3 length equals 11 residues. From germline, CDR1 is ENHRY and CDR2 SYGVKD. V lost 6 bases to trimming and J lost 11 bases; unmatched junction nucleotides: 6. The CDR3 loop reads CAIRTGIEQYF. The CDR3 DNA reads as TGTGCCATCAGGACAGGGATAGAGCAGTACTTC.

This CDR3 is CASSLVAGSYNEQFF. The DNA of the CDR3 is TGTGCCAGCAGCTTGGTAGCCGGGTCCTACAATGAGCAGTTCTTC. The chain carries TRBV5-8 and TRBJ2-1; D gene ambiguous. V gave up 0 bases and J gave up 1 base, with 8 bases separating them. This CDR3 spans 15 amino acids. Germline V gives CDR1 SGHTS, CDR2 YDEGEE.

This chain links TRBV2 with TRBJ2-3; 7 nucleotides agree with TRBD2. Germline V CDR1 and CDR2: SNHLY, FYNNEI. CDR3 size: 15 residues. The ends lost 3 bases at V and 0 bases at J; junction bases unmatched: 3. The CDR3 region is CASSDLAASTDTQYF. The CDR3 DNA follows: TGTGCCAGCAGTGATCTAGCGGCTAGCACAGATACGCAGTATTTT.

Points on this clone: The sample has other DNA sequences that encode this CDR3 too. The chain is built from TRBV19 and TRBJ2-7; TRBD1 agrees at 9 bases. The CDR3 totals 14 residues. The V segment lost 5 bases and the J segment 3 bases; nucleotides outside the gene matches: 5. Germline V CDR1 and CDR2: LNHDA, SQIVND (reference sequence). As DNA, the CDR3 is TGTGCCAGTAGTCGACCGGGACAGGGCTACGAGCAGTACTTC. As protein: CASSRPGQGYEQYF.

The rearrangement uses TRBV2 and TRBJ2-7, with unresolved D. Trimming took 8 bases from V and 4 from J, leaving 12 bases between them. The germline V gene has CDR1 SNHLY and CDR2 FYNNEI. This CDR3 is 12 amino acids long. The CDR3 DNA sequence: TGTGCCAGCCGTATATACATTTACGAGCAGTACTTC. Its translation is CASRIYIYEQYF.

V and J are TRBV7-3 and TRBJ1-6, with D possibly being TRBD1 (5 bases). V lost 2 bases to trimming and J lost 9 bases, with 14 bases between them. Germline V gives CDR1 SGHTA, CDR2 FQGTGA. CDR3 length equals 15 residues. The CDR3 DNA reads as TGTGCCAGCAGCTTAGGGCAGGGACGGGGTTCACCCCTCCACTTT. Protein sequence: CASSLGQGRGSPLHF.

The genes are TRBV2 and TRBJ1-2, with 8 bases matching TRBD1. V shed 6 bases and J 5 bases; nucleotides not matched to a gene: 5. In germline, CDR1 is SNHLY, CDR2 FYNNEI. The CDR3 loop spans 13 amino acids. Written as DNA, the CDR3 is TGTGCCAGCAGGGACAGGGACCAGTATGGCTACACCTTC. Translating it yields CASRDRDQYGYTF.

The V and J genes are TRBV10-3 and TRBJ2-7; TRBD1 matches 7 bases. CDR3 size: 15 residues. Trimming at V came to 3 bases and at J to 0 bases, leaving 5 bases not matched to a gene. Germline CDR1 and CDR2: ENHRY and SYGVKD. CDR3 loop: CAISEGGRRSYEQYF. CDR3 DNA sequence: TGTGCCATCAGTGAAGGGGGCCGGCGCTCCTACGAGCAGTACTTC.

The chain's CDR3 is CSARYHSSGANVLTF. The DNA for the CDR3 is TGCAGCGCCCGATATCACAGCTCTGGGGCCAACGTCCTGACTTTC. The chain couples TRBV29-1 to TRBJ2-6; D is undetermined. Trimming took off 7 bases at V and 0 bases at J, with 13 bases between the two ends. This CDR3 has 15 residues. Germline lookup yields CDR1 SQVTM and CDR2 ANQGSEA.

The chain links TRBV5-1 to TRBJ2-2; maybe TRBD1 (7 bases). The CDR3 contains 15 residues. Germline-derived CDR1 and CDR2 are SGHRS and YFSETQ. With 4 bases removed from V and 4 bases from J, the gap between germline ends came to 14 bases. CDR3 DNA: TGCGCCAGCAGCCCCTACCAGGGGGGCACCGGGGAGCTGTTTTTT. Protein product: CASSPYQGGTGELFF.

Note on this clone: Other DNA sequences in this sample translate to the same CDR3. This chain's CDR3 is CASRTGGTDTQYF. The CDR3 nucleotides read TGTGCCAGCAGGACAGGGGGCACAGATACGCAGTATTTT. The rearrangement links TRBV6-1 to TRBJ2-3; 8 positions agree with TRBD1. Trimming at V came to 6 bases and at J to 1 base, leaving 0 bases not matched to a gene. Germline loops: CDR1 MNHNS, CDR2 SASEGT. The CDR3 is 13 amino acids.

V and J are TRBV19 and TRBJ1-3; TRBD1 matches 8 bases. J was trimmed by 0 bases and V by 3 bases; bases with no gene match: 7. The CDR3 totals 17 residues. Per germline, CDR1 LNHDA and CDR2 SQIVND (reference sequence). CDR3 in amino acids: CASSMGTGPISGNTIYF. The CDR3 coding sequence is TGTGCCAGTAGTATGGGGACAGGACCAATCTCTGGAAACACCATATATTTT.

This sequence joins TRBV11-2 and TRBJ1-1, with D tentatively TRBD1 (6 bases). This CDR3 is 14 amino acids long. The germline V gene encodes CDR1 SGHAT and CDR2 FQNNGV. Trimming stripped 8 bases from V and 4 bases from J, with 17 bases between. The chain's CDR3 is CASRQREGVTEAFF. The CDR3 nucleotides read TGTGCCAGCCGACAGAGGGAGGGGGTCACTGAAGCTTTCTTT.

The rearrangement links TRBV7-9 to TRBJ1-2, with D possibly being TRBD1 (6 bases). The germline V and J ends were trimmed by 4 bases and 6 bases, with 12 bases remaining between them. CDR1 and CDR2 (germline): SEHNR, FQNEAQ (reference sequence). This CDR3 has 13 residues. CDR3 sequence: CASSSQGFDGYTF. The CDR3 DNA is TGTGCCAGCAGCTCACAGGGTTTCGATGGCTACACCTTC. The entire variable domain, with the rest obtained from reference TRBV7-9 and TRBJ1-2, is as follows: DTGVSQNPRHKITKRGQNVTFRCDPISEHNRLYWYRQTLGQGPEFLTYFQNEAQLEKSRLLSDRFSAERPKGSFSTLEIQRTEQGDSAMYLCASSSQGFDGYTFGSGTRLTVV.

V usage is TRBV5-6 and J usage is TRBJ2-2; D gene unclear. This CDR3 is 18 amino acids long. V was cut by 4 bases and J by 0 bases, with 19 bases left in between. Per germline, CDR1 SGHDT and CDR2 YYEEEE. CDR3 loop: CASSPGLGTNSNTGELFF. As DNA, the CDR3 is TGTGCCAGCAGCCCGGGTTTGGGTACCAACTCGAACACCGGGGAGCTGTTTTTT.

The chain links TRBV6-1 to TRBJ2-7; 13 nucleotides align to TRBD2. J lost 2 bases, V lost 7 bases, and 5 bases had no gene match. This CDR3 contains 15 residues. Germline V gives CDR1 MNHNS, CDR2 SASEGT. The CDR3 region is CASTSGLAGTYEQYF. CDR3 in DNA: TGTGCCAGCACCTCGGGACTAGCGGGAACCTACGAGCAGTACTTC.

The V call is TRBV10-3, the J call TRBJ1-1; D is ambiguous. The CDR3 contains 14 residues. Germline assignment: CDR1 ENHRY and CDR2 SYGVKD. Trimming removed 0 bases from V and 6 bases from J, with 11 bases in between. CDR3 in amino acids: CAISESEQSAEAFF. DNA for the CDR3: TGTGCCATCAGTGAGTCTGAGCAAAGCGCTGAAGCTTTCTTT.

The gene calls are TRBV5-6 and TRBJ1-4; 10 bases line up with TRBD1. In germline, CDR1 is SGHDT, CDR2 YYEEEE. V lost 4 bases, J lost 6 bases, and 6 bases stayed unmatched. This CDR3 has 15 amino acids. CDR3 residues: CASSPGTGVDEKLFF. As DNA, the CDR3 is TGTGCCAGCAGCCCCGGGACAGGGGTGGATGAAAAACTGTTTTTT.

The gene calls are TRBV7-8 and TRBJ2-7; 11 bases agree with TRBD1. CDR1 and CDR2 (germline): SGHVS, FQNEAQ. Trimming removed 4 bases from V and 5 bases from J; junction bases left unmatched: 4. The CDR3 runs to 14 residues. The CDR3 protein is CASSWGQGGHEQYF. The CDR3 coding sequence is TGTGCCAGCAGCTGGGGACAGGGGGGCCACGAGCAGTACTTC.

In this sample, this clone turned up once. This chain joins TRBV5-4 and TRBJ1-2; 7 nucleotides agree with TRBD1. V was pared by 4 bases and J by 3 bases, with 6 bases of the junction left unmatched. Germline CDR1 is SGHNT and CDR2 is YYREEE (reference sequence). The CDR3 contains 14 residues. CDR3 sequence (DNA): TGTGCCAGCAGCCCCGGGACAGAAGACTATGGCTACACCTTC. Amino acids: CASSPGTEDYGYTF. The full variable domain, rest sourced from reference TRBV5-4 and TRBJ1-2, is ETGVTQSPTHLIKTRGQQVTLRCSSQSGHNTVSWYQQALGQGPQFIFQYYREEENGRGNFPPRFSGLQFPNYSSELNVNALELDDSALYLCASSPGTEDYGYTFGSGTRLTVV.